This T cell receptor beta chain was profiled in a study of T cells in Graves' hyperthyroidism and ophthalmopathy (dated by TCRdb to between 2018 and 2020). About the study as a whole: Peripheral blood samples were taken at initial diagnosis, before any treatment was given. The study also compared thyroid tissue and blood T-cell repertoires from over 5 Graves' hyperthyroidism patients. According to the paper, TCR Vbeta CDR3 sequencing was carried out on 135 peripheral blood samples, which came from over 40 ophthalmopathy, under 85 hyperthyroidism and some 17 progressor patients. To identify distinguishing TCR V-J signatures, a discovery cohort of 100 or so patients was used, comprising roughly 45 with Graves' ophthalmopathy and approximately 57 with stable Graves' hyperthyroidism. The roughly 91 discovery patients were randomly divided into training and test sets at a 7:3 ratio. Following sampling, methimazole starting at 30 mg daily was given to hyperthyroidism patients, and high-dose intravenous methylprednisolone was given to ophthalmopathy patients. Prospective prediction of ophthalmopathy was tested in an independent validation cohort consisting of fewer than 20 hyperthyroidism patients and 17 patients who later progressed to ophthalmopathy.

Clipping removes 2 bases from V and 12 bases from J, with 10 as the unmatched junction base count. 13 amino acids form the CDR3, both terminal residues included. Kept here is only the CDR3 DNA, which spans 39 bases and is read in frame from base 1. CDR1 SQVTM and CDR2 ANQGSEA were looked up in the germline V gene. Worth noting for this clonotype: There is no known antigen for this receptor. Likely a read error: the CDR3 ends without its conserved phenylalanine or tryptophan.

Overall study results and their limits: During validation, the model predicted progression to ophthalmopathy a median of around six months ahead of onset, with approximately 70% sensitivity and roughly 72% specificity. In cross-validation, a model built on a 13 V-J signature told ophthalmopathy apart from stable hyperthyroidism with 87.88% sensitivity and 81% to 82% specificity, and in testing the same model reached 80%/75%. No statistical method was used to fix the sample size in advance, and group allocation was not hidden from the investigators. Blood samples also contained most of the expanded thyroid clonotypes (frequency above 0.001), which suggests that blood repertoires may reflect thyroid immune responses.

Stable Graves' hyperthyroidism was defined as no progression to ophthalmopathy during 18 months of follow-up. Hyperthyroidism patients were newly diagnosed, had a disease duration of under 2 months, and were aged 18 to 65 years. Patients with uncontrolled infections, other autoimmune diseases, pregnancy or lactation were excluded. Diagnoses were established on the basis of clinical symptoms, serum thyroxine and TRAb, thyroid ultrasound, and orbital computed tomography. PBMCs were separated from roughly 9.6 ml of fresh peripheral blood using Ficoll-Paque density gradient centrifugation. Total RNA was extracted with Trizol reagent, and quality was checked on an Agilent 2100 Bioanalyzer. Amplification of TCR beta CDR3 regions was carried out from RNA transcripts. The first round of RT-PCR for the TCR CDR3 was performed with the HTBI primer set and the Qiagen OneStep RT-PCR kit. Libraries were constructed in a second round of multiplex PCR, after which size selection and purification were performed. Sequencing of the libraries was done on an Illumina HiSeq2000 using paired-end 100 bp reads. The study's own analysis went as follows. SOAPnuke was used to process the raw data, with reads discarded if the reads contained adapters or uncalled bases, had a mean Phred below 15, or lacked an exact constant-primer or identifier match. COPE v1.2.5 was used to merge the high-quality paired reads, and each unique nucleotide sequence was defined as a clonotype. MiTCR v1.1 was used to align clonotypes to the IMGT TRBV, TRBD and TRBJ reference segments. The analysis was restricted to V-J combinations with a frequency above 0.0001, which together covered 99.2% of the repertoires. A TCS score was defined as the ratio of F50 (clonal expansion) to E x V (chaos), with BLOSUM62-based TCRdist applied between CDR3 peptides within each V-J. Welch's t-statistics and random forest reduced around 510 V-J features to roughly 13, which were used in a naive Bayes classifier (R e1071). The similarity between thyroid and blood repertoires was quantified using the Morisita-Horn index. Using fastp trimming at Q25 and MiXCR clonotype assembly, TCRdb reanalyzed the public sequencing data and kept in-frame beta chains. Identical CDR3 protein sequences are pooled into one entry, listed with their most common genes and DNA. The V and J calls were not made by the authors but by TCRdb's processing. In this sample the table shows fewer than 110,000 distinct CDR3 sequences, about half of which occur a single time. The ten largest clones take up approximately 27% of the sample.

The sequenced sample was blood. The sequence was collected from a man in his forties or fifties with Graves' hyperthyroidism. This chain joins TRBV29-1 to TRBJ2-1; 7 central bases correspond to TRBD2. The DNA sequence follows: TGCAGCGTTGAACCGGGGGGTTTGGGGGTGCAGTTCATC. It is translated as CSVEPGGLGVQFI.